Each of the 9 T cell receptor beta chains below was sequenced from the same sample in a study of Ad26.COV2.S vaccination and SARS-CoV-2 variants. The assay was immunoSEQ multiplex PCR, and TCRdb's table has in-frame clones only and misses some. Altogether around 100,000 clones are present, approximately 86% being singletons, with the ten largest covering 16%. Sequencing used peripheral blood, obtained after recovery from COVID-19. The receptors were gathered from a human donor who had recovered from COVID-19.

The chain employs TRBV10-3 and TRBJ1-1, with TRBD1 as a possible D gene (5 bases). CDR3 length: 14 amino acids. The V gene's germline CDR1 is ENHRY and CDR2 SYGVKD. V dropped 6 bases and J dropped 8 bases, with 19 bases sitting between them. CDR3 loop: CAISDSGKGAEAFF. The CDR3 DNA follows: TGTGCCATCAGCGACTCAGGGAAGGGTGCCGAAGCTTTCTTT.

The rearrangement joins TRBV5-4 to TRBJ1-1; D unresolved. Germline-derived CDR1 and CDR2 are SGHNT and YYREEE (reference sequence). The CDR3 is 15 amino acids. V was shortened by 4 bases and J by 3 bases, with 16 bases between the two germline ends. This chain's CDR3 is CASSIFSQAYTEAFF. CDR3 nucleotides: TGTGCCAGCAGCATATTCTCCCAGGCGTACACTGAAGCTTTCTTT.

The V and J genes are TRBV28 and TRBJ2-1, with 10 bases lining up with TRBD2. Trimming at V came to 3 bases and at J to 7 bases, leaving 18 bases not matched to a gene. This CDR3 has 19 amino acids. The V gene's germline CDR1 is MDHEN and CDR2 SYDVKM. CDR3: CASSLPRNPGTSVKNEQFF. In DNA form, the CDR3 reads TGTGCCAGCAGTTTGCCAAGGAACCCCGGGACTAGCGTGAAAAATGAGCAGTTCTTC.

V gene TRBV4-2 combines with J gene TRBJ2-7; tentative D call: TRBD1 (8 bases). The germline gives CDR1 LGHNA, CDR2 YNFKEQ. CDR3 size: 17 residues. V dropped 7 bases and J dropped 4 bases, with 26 bases sitting between them. CDR3 region: CASTPNRGGTKPYEQYF. The CDR3 coding sequence is TGTGCCAGCACTCCTAACAGGGGGGGGACTAAACCTTACGAGCAGTACTTC.

The chain employs TRBV5-1 and TRBJ1-1; 8 bases map to TRBD1. CDR3 size: 14 residues. V was pared by 5 bases and J by 1 base, with 4 bases of the junction left unmatched. Germline V lookup: CDR1 SGHRS, CDR2 YFSETQ. CDR3 loop: CASRSGTGNTEAFF. The CDR3, as DNA: TGCGCCAGCAGGTCCGGGACAGGGAACACTGAAGCTTTCTTT.

A few counts support this clone. This chain uses TRBV11-2 with TRBJ2-7; 10 bases are a match to TRBD1. The CDR3 runs 14 residues. Trimming removed 6 bases from V and 7 bases from J; junction bases left unmatched: 9. Germline lookup yields CDR1 SGHAT and CDR2 FQNNGV. The CDR3 region is CASRGDRGRREQYF. CDR3 DNA: TGTGCCAGCAGAGGCGACAGGGGGCGGAGGGAGCAGTACTTC. The variable domain in full, with the rest retrieved from reference TRBV11-2 and TRBJ2-7, is EAGVAQSPRYKIIEKRQSVAFWCNPISGHATLYWYQQILGQGPKLLIQFQNNGVVDDSQLPKDRFSAERLKGVDSTLKIQPAKLEDSAVYLCASRGDRGRREQYFGPGTRLTVT.

This clone was seen more than once but under ten times. The J gene is TRBJ2-7, the V gene TRBV20-1, with 8 nucleotides matching TRBD2. Trimming at V came to 3 bases and at J to 5 bases, leaving 9 bases not matched to a gene. Per germline, CDR1 DFQATT and CDR2 SNEGSKA (reference sequence). This CDR3 is 14 amino acids long. The CDR3 DNA follows: TGCAGTGCTAGTGGCGGGAGGAGGTTTAACGAGCAGTACTTC. This sequence encodes CSASGGRRFNEQYF.

This clone was observed once. V gene TRBV6-5 combines with J gene TRBJ2-7, with D possibly being TRBD1 (6 bases). This CDR3 is built from 13 residues. Germline CDR1 is MNHEY and CDR2 is SVGAGI. Trimming stripped 11 bases from V and 3 bases from J, with 17 bases between. This CDR3 reads CAQFRGFGYEQYF. As DNA, the CDR3 is TGTGCCCAATTCAGGGGATTTGGCTACGAGCAGTACTTC.

J is TRBJ1-1 and V is TRBV5-4; no reliable D call. V shed 3 bases and J shed 7 bases, with 16 bases lying between them. Germline CDR1 and CDR2: SGHNT and YYREEE (reference sequence). This CDR3 is 14 amino acids long. This chain's CDR3 is CASSSRMDRNEAFF. In nucleotides, the CDR3 is TGTGCCAGCAGCTCCCGTATGGATCGGAATGAAGCTTTCTTT.